A single sample is the source of the 14 T cell receptor beta chains below, sequenced in a study of blood T cell repertoires in COVID-19. The repertoire was sequenced with immunoSEQ multiplex PCR; TCRdb's copy has only in-frame clones and lacks some. There are 110,000 to 150,000 clones in the sample; under 90% occur only once, and over 8% lies in the top ten. The source material was peripheral blood. The receptors derive from a human donor in a cohort sampled during active COVID-19.

Remarks on this clone: This sample also contains other DNA sequences that code for the same CDR3. The chain is built from TRBV7-2 and TRBJ2-7; perhaps TRBD2 as D (6 bases). V was pared by 1 base and J by 3 bases, with 10 bases between. Looked up from germline, CDR1 is SGHTA and CDR2 is FQGNSA. The CDR3 length is 14 residues. The CDR3 nucleotides are TGTGCCAGCAGCTTAGGGCGGGGTAGCTACGAGCAGTACTTC. Its translation is CASSLGRGSYEQYF.

The CDR3 DNA reads as TGTGCCAGCAGCCCCCTAGGAACTTACACAGATACGCAGTATTTT. Protein sequence: CASSPLGTYTDTQYF. The chain employs TRBV5-4 and TRBJ2-3; D remains unclear. CDR1 is SGHNT, CDR2 YYREEE, per germline (reference sequence). Trimming pared 4 bases from V and 2 bases from J, leaving 14 bases between. This CDR3 is 15 amino acids long.

The chain combines TRBV7-2 with TRBJ2-2; TRBD1 agrees at 12 bases. V lost 1 base, J lost 1 base, and 4 bases stayed unmatched. The V gene's germline CDR1 is SGHTA and CDR2 FQGNSA. This CDR3 is 18 amino acids long. The chain's CDR3 is CASSLEGQGALNTGELFF. The CDR3 DNA follows: TGTGCCAGCAGCTTAGAGGGACAGGGGGCCTTGAACACCGGGGAGCTGTTTTTT.

The chain uses TRBV28 and TRBJ2-7; D gene uncertain. Looked up from germline, CDR1 is MDHEN and CDR2 is SYDVKM. This CDR3 is 12 amino acids long. V dropped 2 bases and J dropped 3 bases, with 5 bases sitting between them. CDR3 loop: CASSLRLYEQYF. CDR3 coding DNA: TGTGCCAGCAGTTTAAGACTCTACGAGCAGTACTTC.

This clone was detected once. V usage is TRBV20-1 and J usage is TRBJ2-1; no clear D. The CDR3 extends over 15 amino acids. CDR1 and CDR2 (germline): DFQATT, SNEGSKA (reference sequence). V lost 3 bases, J lost 2 bases, and 14 bases lay in between. The CDR3 coding sequence is TGCAGTGCTAGTAGAGGTCCCCCGACCTACAATGAGCAGTTCTTC. It yields the protein CSASRGPPTYNEQFF.

This clone appeared once. This sequence joins TRBV24-1 and TRBJ2-6; possible D gene TRBD1, 6 bases. The ends were cut back, 3 bases at V and 6 bases at J, with 14 bases in the middle. Per the germline V gene, CDR1 is KGHDR and CDR2 is SFDVKD. The CDR3 sequence is 16 residues long. CDR3 sequence reads: CATSDGAVGAANVLTF. The CDR3 coding sequence is TGTGCCACCAGTGATGGGGCCGTGGGGGCGGCCAACGTCCTGACTTTC.

This clone was recorded once. Within the sample, other DNA sequences also encode this same CDR3. The rearrangement links TRBV20-1 to TRBJ2-7; D is unclear. The CDR3 is made up of 11 amino acids. Germline loops: CDR1 DFQATT, CDR2 SNEGSKA (reference sequence). Deletions cut 6 bases from V and 4 bases from J, with 10 bases between. CDR3: CSAPRSYEQYF. CDR3 in DNA: TGCAGTGCCCCGCGTTCTTACGAGCAGTACTTC.

The CDR3 reads CATIGQGRNQPQHF. CDR3 in DNA: TGTGCCACCATCGGACAGGGTAGGAATCAGCCCCAGCATTTT. The chain uses TRBV28 and TRBJ1-5, with 8 positions matching TRBD1. The CDR3 runs 14 residues. V trimming: 10 bases; J trimming: 4 bases; junction bases outside the gene matches: 9. Germline CDR1 reads MDHEN; CDR2 reads SYDVKM.

The J gene is TRBJ2-1, the V gene TRBV28; a possible D gene is TRBD2 (5 bases). This CDR3 spans 20 amino acids. Germline CDR1 is MDHEN and CDR2 is SYDVKM. V was clipped by 3 bases and J by 4 bases, with 28 bases between them. CDR3 region: CASSFNLDLQEEAWYNEQFF. In DNA form, the CDR3 reads TGTGCCAGCAGTTTTAACCTCGATTTGCAGGAGGAGGCGTGGTACAATGAGCAGTTCTTC.

This clone was seen once. This rearrangement joins TRBV12-3 or TRBV12-4 to TRBJ2-1; 7 bases are a match to TRBD1. Trimming at V came to 4 bases and at J to 9 bases, leaving 6 bases not matched to a gene. The CDR3 consists of 13 residues. The CDR3, as DNA: TGTGCCAGCAGTTCCGACAGGGCGGCTGAGCAGTTCTTC. Translation: CASSSDRAAEQFF.

This chain links TRBV3-1 (or the pseudogene TRBV3-2) with TRBJ2-7, with TRBD2 matching 8 bases. V was clipped by 0 bases and J by 0 bases; unmatched bases: 4. The germline V gene encodes CDR1 LGHDT and CDR2 YNNKEL (reference sequence). CDR3 length equals 16 residues. Here the CDR3 DNA reads TGTGCCAGCAGCCAAGATCGCCTAGCGGGCTCCTACGAGCAGTACTTC. This translates into CASSQDRLAGSYEQYF.

The rearrangement joins TRBV27 to TRBJ2-7, with TRBD2 identical over 8 bases. Germline V lookup: CDR1 MNHEY, CDR2 SMNVEV (reference sequence). V was pared by 4 bases and J by 4 bases, with 3 bases of the junction left unmatched. This CDR3 region has 13 residues. CDR3 DNA: TGTGCCAGCAGTTATAGCGGGATGTACGAGCAGTACTTC. This sequence encodes CASSYSGMYEQYF.

The genes are TRBV11-2 and TRBJ2-1; 7 nucleotides align to TRBD2. Trimming cost V 1 base and J 3 bases; bases outside gene matches: 6. The CDR3 is 16 amino acids. CDR1 and CDR2 from the germline V gene are SGHAT and FQNNGV. CDR3 nucleotide sequence: TGTGCCAGCAGCTTAGTGCGGGAGCGAGGCTACAATGAGCAGTTCTTC. Its translation: CASSLVRERGYNEQFF.

For this clone: The junction does not match germline at one end; this may be a read error. The V gene is TRBV10-3, the J gene TRBJ2-7, with 12 bases matching TRBD2. The CDR3 runs to 14 residues. The germline V gene has CDR1 ENHRY and CDR2 SYGVKD. For the CDR3, the DNA is TGTGCAATCAGGGCTAGCGGGAGGGCCGGGGAGCAGTACTTC. This encodes CAIRASGRAGEQYF.